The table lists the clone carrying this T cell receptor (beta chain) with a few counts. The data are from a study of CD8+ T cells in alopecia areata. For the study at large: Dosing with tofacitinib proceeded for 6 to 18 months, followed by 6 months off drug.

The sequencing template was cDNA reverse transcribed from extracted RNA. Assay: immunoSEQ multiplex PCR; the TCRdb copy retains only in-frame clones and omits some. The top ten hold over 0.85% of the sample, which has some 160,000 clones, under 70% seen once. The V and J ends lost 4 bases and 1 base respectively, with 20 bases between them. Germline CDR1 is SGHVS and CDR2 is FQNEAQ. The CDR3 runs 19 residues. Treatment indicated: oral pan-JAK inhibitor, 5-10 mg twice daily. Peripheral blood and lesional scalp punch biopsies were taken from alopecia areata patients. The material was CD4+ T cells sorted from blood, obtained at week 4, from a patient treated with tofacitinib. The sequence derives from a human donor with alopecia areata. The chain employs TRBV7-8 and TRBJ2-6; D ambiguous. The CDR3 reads CASSSQVLLWGSGANVLTF. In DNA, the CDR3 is TGTGCCAGCAGCTCACAAGTACTTCTCTGGGGTTCTGGGGCCAACGTCCTGACTTTC.